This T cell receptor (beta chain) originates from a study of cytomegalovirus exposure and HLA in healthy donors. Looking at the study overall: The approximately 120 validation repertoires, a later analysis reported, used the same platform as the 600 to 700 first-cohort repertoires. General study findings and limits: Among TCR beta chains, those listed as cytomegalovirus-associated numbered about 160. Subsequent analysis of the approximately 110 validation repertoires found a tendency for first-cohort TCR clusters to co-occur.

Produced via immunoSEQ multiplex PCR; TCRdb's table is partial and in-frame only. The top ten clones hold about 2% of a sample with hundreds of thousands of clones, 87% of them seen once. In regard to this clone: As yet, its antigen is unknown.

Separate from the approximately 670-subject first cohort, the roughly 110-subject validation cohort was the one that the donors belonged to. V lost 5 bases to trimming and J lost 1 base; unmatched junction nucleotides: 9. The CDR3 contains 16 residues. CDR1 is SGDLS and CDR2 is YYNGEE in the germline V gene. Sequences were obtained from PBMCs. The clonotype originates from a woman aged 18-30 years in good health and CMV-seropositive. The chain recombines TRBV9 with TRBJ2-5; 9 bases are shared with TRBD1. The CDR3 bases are TGTGCCAGCAGTATAACAGGGGGCAGGGTCCAAGAGACCCAGTACTTC. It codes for CASSITGGRVQETQYF.